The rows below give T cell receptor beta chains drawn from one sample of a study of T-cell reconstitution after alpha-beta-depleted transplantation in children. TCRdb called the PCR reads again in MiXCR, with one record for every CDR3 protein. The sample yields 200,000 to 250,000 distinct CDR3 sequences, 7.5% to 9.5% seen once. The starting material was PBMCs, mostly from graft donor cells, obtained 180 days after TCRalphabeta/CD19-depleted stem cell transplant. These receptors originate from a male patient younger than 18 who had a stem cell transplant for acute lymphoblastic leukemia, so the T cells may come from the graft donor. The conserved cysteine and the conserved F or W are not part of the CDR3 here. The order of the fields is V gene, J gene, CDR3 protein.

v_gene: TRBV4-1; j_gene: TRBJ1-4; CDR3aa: ASSLYRDQKKLF
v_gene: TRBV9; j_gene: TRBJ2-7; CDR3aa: ASSVRPGLAAYEQY
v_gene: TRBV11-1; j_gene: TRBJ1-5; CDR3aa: ASSPSAGTGKNQPQH
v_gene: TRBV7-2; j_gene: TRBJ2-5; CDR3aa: ASSHGQGQETQY
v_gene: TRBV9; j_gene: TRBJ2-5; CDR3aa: ASSAGTSGQETQY
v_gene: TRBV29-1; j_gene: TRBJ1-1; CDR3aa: SADEGGGLNTEAF
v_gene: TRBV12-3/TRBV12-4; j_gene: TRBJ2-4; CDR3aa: ASSRDSTLVVGIQY
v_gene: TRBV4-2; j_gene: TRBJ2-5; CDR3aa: ASSQEDTGTKETQY
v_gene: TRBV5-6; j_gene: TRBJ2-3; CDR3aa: ASSSLAGTSGIAQY
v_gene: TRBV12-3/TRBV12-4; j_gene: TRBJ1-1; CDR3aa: ASSLVGGSGTEAF
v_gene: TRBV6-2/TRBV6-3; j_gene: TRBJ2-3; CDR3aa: ASGIPQQY
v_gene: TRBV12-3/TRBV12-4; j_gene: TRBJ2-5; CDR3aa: ASSLREIQETQY
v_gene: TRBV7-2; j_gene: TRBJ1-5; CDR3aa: ASSLANSNQPQH
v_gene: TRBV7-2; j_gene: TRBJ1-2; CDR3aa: ASSPKTGDYGYT
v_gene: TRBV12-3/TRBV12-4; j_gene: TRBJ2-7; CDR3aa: ASSLRRGIYEQY
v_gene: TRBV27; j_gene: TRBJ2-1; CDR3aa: ASSSRSGRGYNEQF
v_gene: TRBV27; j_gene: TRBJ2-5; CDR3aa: ASSPNAQETQY
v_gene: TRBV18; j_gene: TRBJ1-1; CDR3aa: ASSPQSGMWDWFEAF
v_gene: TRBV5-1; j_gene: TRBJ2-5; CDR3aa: ASSTSGGKETQY
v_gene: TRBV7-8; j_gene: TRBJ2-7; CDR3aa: ASSLAQDYEQY
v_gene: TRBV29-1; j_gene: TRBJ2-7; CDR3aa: SVGQPYYEQY
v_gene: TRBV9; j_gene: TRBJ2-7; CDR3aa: ASSVLAVAGRYEQY
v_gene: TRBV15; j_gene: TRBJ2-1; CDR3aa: ATSRDLSNNEQF
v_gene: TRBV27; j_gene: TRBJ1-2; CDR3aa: ASTGASGGYT
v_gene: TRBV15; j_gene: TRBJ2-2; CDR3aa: ATRKREGSGTGELF
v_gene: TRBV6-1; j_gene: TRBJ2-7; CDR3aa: ASSVYRVASYEQY
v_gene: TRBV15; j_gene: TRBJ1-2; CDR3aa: ATSRDARTGMGYT
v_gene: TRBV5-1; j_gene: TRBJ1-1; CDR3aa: ASSRTGGDRTEAF
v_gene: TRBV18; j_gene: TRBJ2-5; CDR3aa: ASSPAGGHETQY
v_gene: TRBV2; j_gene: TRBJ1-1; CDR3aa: ASSLLPGTEAF
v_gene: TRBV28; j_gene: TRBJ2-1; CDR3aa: ASTHSQGRYNEQF
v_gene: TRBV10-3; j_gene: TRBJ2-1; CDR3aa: AISLDRAWANNEQF
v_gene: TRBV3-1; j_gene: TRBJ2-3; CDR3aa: ASSPRKTRWDGDTQY
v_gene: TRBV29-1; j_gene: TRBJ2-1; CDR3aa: SVLAGGWENEQF
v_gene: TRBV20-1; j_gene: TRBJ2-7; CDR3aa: SALGEGGLHYEQY
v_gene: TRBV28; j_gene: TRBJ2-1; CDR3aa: ASSLLREQF
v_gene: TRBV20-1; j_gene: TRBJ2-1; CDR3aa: SASLQLAGVSSEQF
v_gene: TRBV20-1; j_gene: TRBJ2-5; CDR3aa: SARGTVKETQY
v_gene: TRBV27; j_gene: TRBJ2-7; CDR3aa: ASSFLAGGPYEQY
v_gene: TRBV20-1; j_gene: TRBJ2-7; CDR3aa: SARQGFEQY
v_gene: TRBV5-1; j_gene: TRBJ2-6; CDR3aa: ASSLVGQGSGANVLT
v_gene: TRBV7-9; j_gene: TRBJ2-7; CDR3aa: ASSLAASRGYEQY
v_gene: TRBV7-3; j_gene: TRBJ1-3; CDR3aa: ASSLGVGNTIY
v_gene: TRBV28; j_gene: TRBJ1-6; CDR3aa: ASSLRAGTGGFNSPLH
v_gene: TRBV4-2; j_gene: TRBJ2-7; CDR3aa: ASSHGTGATPYEQY
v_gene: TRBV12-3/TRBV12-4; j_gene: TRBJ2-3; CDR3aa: ASSLSGEGTQY